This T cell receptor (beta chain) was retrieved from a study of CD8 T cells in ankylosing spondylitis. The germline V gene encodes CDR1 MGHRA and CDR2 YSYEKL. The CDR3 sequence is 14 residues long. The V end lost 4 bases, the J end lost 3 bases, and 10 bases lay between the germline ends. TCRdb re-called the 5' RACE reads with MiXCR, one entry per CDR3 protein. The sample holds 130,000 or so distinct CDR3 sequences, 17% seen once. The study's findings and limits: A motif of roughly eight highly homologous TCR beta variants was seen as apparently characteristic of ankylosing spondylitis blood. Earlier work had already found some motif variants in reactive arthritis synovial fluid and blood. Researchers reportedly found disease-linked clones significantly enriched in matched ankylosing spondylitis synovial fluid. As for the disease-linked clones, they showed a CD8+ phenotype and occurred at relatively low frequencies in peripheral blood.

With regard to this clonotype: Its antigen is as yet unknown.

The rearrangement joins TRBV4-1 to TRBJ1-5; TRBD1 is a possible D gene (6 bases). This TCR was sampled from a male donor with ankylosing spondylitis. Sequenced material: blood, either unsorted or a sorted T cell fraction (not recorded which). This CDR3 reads CASSPGHLNQPQHF. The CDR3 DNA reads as TGCGCCAGCAGCCCGGGACACCTCAATCAGCCCCAGCATTTT.